The following is a T cell receptor (beta chain) sequence with its context. Its antigen is as yet unknown. This CDR3 contains 14 residues. CDR1 is SGHTA and CDR2 is FQGNSA in the germline V gene. V lost 5 bases, J lost 0 bases, and 8 bases lay in between. TCRdb keeps only in-frame clones here, not all; method: immunoSEQ multiplex PCR. Of approximately 13,000 clones in the sample, about 80% were seen once. This entry belongs to a study of vaccination effects on CD4 cells after COVID-19. Sequencing was preceded by expansion of antigen-specific CD4+ T cells with viral peptide pools in the ViraFEST assay. Subsequent to a culture period of 10 to 11 days, CD4+ T cells were isolated.

This chain uses TRBV7-2 with TRBJ2-4, with D perhaps TRBD1 or TRBD2 (5 bases each). This receptor was taken from a human donor who received a COVID-19 vaccine. Here the sequenced sample was CD4+ T cells from PBMCs cultured with HCoV-229E spike peptides, taken before COVID-19 vaccination. CDR3 protein: CASSPGTAKNIQYF. CDR3 in DNA: TGTGCCAGCAGCCCCGGGACAGCCAAAAACATTCAGTACTTC.